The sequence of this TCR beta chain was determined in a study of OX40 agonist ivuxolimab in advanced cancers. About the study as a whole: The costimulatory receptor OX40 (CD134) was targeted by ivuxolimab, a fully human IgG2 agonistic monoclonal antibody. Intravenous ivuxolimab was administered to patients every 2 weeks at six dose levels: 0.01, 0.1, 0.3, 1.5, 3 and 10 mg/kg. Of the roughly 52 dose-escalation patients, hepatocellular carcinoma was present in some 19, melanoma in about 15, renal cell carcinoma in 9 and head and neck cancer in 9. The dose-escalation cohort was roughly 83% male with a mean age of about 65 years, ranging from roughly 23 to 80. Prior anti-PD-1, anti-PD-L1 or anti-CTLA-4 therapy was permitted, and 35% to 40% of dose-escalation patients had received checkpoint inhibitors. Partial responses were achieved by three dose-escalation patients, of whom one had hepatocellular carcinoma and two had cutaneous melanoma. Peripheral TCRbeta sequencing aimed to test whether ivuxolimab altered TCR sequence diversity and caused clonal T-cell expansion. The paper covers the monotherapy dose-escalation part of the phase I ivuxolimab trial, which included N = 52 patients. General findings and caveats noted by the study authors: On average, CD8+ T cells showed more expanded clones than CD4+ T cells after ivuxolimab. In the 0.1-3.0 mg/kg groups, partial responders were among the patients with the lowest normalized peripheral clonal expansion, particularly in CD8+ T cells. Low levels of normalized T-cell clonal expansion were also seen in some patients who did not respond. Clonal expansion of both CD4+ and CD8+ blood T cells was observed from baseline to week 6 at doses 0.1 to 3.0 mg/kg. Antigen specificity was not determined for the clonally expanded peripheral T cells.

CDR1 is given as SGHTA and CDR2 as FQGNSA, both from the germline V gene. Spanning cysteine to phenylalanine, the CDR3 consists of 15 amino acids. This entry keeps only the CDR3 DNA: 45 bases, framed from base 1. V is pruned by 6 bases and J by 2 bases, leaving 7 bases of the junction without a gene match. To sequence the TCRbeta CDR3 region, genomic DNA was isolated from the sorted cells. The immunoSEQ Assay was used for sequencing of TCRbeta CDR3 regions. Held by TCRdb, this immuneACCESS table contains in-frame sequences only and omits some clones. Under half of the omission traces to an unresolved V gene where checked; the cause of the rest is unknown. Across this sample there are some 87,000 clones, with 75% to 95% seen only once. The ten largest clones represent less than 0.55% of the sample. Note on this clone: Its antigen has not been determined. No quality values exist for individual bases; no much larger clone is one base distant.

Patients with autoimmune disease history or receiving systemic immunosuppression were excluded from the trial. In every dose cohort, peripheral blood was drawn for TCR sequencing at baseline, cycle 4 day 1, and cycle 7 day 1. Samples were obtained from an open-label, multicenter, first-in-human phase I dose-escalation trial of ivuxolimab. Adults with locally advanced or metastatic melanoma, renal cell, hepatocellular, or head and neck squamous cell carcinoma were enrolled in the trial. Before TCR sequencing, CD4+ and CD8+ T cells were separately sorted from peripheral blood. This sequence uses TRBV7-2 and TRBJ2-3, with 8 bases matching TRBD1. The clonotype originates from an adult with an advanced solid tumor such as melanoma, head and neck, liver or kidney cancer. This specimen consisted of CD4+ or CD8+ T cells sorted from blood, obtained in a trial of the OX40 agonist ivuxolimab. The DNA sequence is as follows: TGTGCCAGCAGACGGGACAGGTCACACACAGATACGCAGTATTTT. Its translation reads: CASRRDRSHTDTQYF.